This TCR beta chain was profiled in a study of technical replicates of blood from several donors. TCRdb keeps only in-frame clones here, not all; method: immunoSEQ multiplex PCR. The table has more than 65,000 clones, 75% to 90% seen once. V lost 1 base to trimming and J lost 4 bases; unmatched junction nucleotides: 4. The CDR3 totals 14 residues. Germline loops: CDR1 SGHNT, CDR2 YYREEE (reference sequence). The TCR originated in a human donor in good health. Some clones in this sample may be carry-over from other donors' samples. The chain employs TRBV5-4 and TRBJ2-7, with 8 bases that match TRBD2. The sequenced sample consisted of PBMCs. The CDR3 is CASSLNGGVYEQYF. The CDR3 bases are TGTGCCAGCAGCTTGAACGGGGGGGTTTACGAGCAGTACTTC.